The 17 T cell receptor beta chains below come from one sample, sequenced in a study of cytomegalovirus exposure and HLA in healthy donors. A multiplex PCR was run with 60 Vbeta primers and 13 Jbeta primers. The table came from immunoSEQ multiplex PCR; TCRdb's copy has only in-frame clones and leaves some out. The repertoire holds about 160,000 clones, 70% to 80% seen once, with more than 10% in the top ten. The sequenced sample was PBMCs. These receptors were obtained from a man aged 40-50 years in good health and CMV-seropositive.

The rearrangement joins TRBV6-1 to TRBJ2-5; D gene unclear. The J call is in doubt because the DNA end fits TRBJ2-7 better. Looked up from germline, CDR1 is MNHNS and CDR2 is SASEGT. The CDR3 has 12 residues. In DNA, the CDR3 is TGTGCCAGCAGCACTAAGCCCTACGAGCAGTACTTC. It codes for CASSTKPYEQYF.

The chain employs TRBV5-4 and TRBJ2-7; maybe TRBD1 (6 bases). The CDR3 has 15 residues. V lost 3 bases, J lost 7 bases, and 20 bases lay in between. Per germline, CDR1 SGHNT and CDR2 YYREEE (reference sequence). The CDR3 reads CASSSPGQERPEQYF. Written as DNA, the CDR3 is TGTGCCAGCAGCTCCCCGGGACAAGAAAGACCGGAGCAGTACTTC. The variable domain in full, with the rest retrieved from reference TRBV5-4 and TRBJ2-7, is ETGVTQSPTHLIKTRGQQVTLRCSSQSGHNTVSWYQQALGQGPQFIFQYYREEENGRGNFPPRFSGLQFPNYSSELNVNALELDDSALYLCASSSPGQERPEQYFGPGTRLTVT.

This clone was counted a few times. The CDR3 sequence: CASSQARFYSAKETQYF. The CDR3 nucleotides read TGCGCCAGCAGCCAAGCCCGATTCTATAGCGCCAAGGAGACCCAGTACTTC. This chain links TRBV4-3 with TRBJ2-5, with a weak D call TRBD2 (5 bases). Trimming cost V 1 base and J 5 bases, with 20 bases left between them. This CDR3 spans 17 amino acids. Germline V CDR1 and CDR2: LGHNA, YSLEER.

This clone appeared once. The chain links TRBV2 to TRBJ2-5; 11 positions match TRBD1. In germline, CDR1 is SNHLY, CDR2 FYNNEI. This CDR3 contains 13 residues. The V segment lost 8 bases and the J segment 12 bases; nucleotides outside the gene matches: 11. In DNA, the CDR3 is TGTGCCAGCGGGGGGGGACAGGGGGGTATAGAGTACTTC. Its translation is CASGGGQGGIEYF.

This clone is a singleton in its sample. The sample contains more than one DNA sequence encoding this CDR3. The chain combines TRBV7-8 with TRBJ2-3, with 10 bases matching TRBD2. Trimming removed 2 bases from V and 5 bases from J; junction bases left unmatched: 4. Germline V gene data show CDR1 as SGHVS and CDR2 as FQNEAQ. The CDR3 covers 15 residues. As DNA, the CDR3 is TGTGCCAGCAGCTTAAGGCTAGCGGGAGTAGATACGCAGTATTTT. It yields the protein CASSLRLAGVDTQYF.

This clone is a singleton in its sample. DNA for the CDR3: TGTGCCAGCAGCTTGACTCCGCGGGACGAAGAGACCCAGTACTTC. Translation gives CASSLTPRDEETQYF. This rearrangement joins TRBV5-6 to TRBJ2-5; weak D call: TRBD2 (6 bases). The ends were cut back, 1 base at V and 3 bases at J, with 13 bases in the middle. This CDR3 has 15 residues. Germline lookup yields CDR1 SGHDT and CDR2 YYEEEE.

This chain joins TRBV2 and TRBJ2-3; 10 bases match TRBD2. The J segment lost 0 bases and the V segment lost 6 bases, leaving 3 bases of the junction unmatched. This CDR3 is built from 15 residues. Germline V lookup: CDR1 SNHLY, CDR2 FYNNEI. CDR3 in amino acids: CASSQREGSTDTQYF. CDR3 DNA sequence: TGTGCCAGCAGCCAGCGGGAGGGTAGCACAGATACGCAGTATTTT.

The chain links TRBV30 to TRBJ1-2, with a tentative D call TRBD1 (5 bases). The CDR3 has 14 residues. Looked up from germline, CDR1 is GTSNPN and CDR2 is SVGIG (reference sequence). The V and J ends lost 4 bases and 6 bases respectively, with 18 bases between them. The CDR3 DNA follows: TGTGCCTGGATAAGACAGCCTGACAACCATGGCTACACCTTC. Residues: CAWIRQPDNHGYTF.

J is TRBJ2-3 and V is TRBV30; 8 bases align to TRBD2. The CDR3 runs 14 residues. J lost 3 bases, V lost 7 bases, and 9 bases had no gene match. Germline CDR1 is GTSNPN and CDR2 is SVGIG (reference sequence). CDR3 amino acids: CASNSGMGTDTQYF. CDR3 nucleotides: TGTGCCTCGAATAGCGGGATGGGGACAGATACGCAGTATTTT.

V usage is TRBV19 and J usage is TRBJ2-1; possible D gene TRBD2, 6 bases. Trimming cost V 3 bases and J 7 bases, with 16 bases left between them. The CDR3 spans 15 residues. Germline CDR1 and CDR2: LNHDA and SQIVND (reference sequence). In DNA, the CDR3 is TGTGCCAGTAGTATCGGGGCGGGGTGGAATAATGAGCAGTTCTTC. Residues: CASSIGAGWNNEQFF.

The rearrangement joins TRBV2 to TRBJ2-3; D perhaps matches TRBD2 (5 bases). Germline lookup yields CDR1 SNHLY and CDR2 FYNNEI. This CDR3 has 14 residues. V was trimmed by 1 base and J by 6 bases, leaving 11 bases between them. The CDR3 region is CASSEGASRDTQYF. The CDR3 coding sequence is TGTGCCAGCAGTGAAGGGGCTAGCAGGGATACGCAGTATTTT.

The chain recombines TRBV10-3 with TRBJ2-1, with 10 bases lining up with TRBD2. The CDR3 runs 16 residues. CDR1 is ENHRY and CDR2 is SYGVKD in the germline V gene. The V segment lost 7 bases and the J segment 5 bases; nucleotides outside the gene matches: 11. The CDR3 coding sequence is TGTGCCATCACGGCGGAGTGGCTAGCGGGAGACAATGAGCAGTTCTTC. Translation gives CAITAEWLAGDNEQFF.

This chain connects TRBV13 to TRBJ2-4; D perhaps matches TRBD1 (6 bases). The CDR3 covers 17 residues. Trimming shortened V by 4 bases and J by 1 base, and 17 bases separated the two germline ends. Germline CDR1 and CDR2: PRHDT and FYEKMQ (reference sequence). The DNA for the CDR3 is TGTGCCAGCAGCTCCTGGACAGCCCCCGAGGCCAAAAACATTCAGTACTTC. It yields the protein CASSSWTAPEAKNIQYF.

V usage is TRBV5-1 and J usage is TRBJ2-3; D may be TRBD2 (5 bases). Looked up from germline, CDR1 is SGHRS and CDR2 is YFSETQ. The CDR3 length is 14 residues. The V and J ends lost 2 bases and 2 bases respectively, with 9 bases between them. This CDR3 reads CASSFGEHTDTQYF. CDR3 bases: TGCGCCAGCAGCTTCGGGGAGCACACAGATACGCAGTATTTT. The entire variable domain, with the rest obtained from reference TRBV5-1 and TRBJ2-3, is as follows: KAGVTQTPRYLIKTRGQQVTLSCSPISGHRSVSWYQQTPGQGLQFLFEYFSETQRNKGNFPGRFSGRQFSNSRSEMNVSTLELGDSALYLCASSFGEHTDTQYFGPGTRLTVL.

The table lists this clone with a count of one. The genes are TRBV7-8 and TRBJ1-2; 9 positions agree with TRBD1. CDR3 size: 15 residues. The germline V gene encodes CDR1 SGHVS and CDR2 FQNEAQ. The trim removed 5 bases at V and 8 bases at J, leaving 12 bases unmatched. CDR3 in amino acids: CASSPIRTGARGYTF. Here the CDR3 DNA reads TGTGCCAGCAGCCCCATCCGGACAGGGGCGCGGGGCTACACCTTC.

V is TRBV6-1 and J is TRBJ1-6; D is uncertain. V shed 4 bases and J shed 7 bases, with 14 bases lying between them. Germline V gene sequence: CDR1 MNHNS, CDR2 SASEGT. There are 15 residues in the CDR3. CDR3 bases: TGTGCCAGCAGTGCGGGATTCAGCGGGAATTCACCCCTCCACTTT. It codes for CASSAGFSGNSPLHF.

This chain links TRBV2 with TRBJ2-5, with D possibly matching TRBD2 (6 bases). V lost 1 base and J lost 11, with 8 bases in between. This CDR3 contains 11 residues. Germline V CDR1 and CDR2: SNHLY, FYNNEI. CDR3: CASSEGGEQYF. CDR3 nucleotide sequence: TGTGCCAGCAGTGAAGGGGGGGAGCAGTACTTC.